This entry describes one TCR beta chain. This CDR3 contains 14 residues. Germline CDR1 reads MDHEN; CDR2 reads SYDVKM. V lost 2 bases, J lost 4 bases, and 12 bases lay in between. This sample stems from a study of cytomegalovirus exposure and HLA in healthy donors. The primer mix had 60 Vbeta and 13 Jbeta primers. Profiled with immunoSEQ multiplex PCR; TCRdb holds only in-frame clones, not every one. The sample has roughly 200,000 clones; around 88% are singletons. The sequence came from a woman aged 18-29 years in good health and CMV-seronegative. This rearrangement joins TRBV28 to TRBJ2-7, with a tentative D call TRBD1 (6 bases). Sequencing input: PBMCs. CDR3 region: CASSLTNRAYEQYF. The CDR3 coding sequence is TGTGCCAGCAGTTTAACTAACAGGGCTTACGAGCAGTACTTC.